These T cell receptor beta chains were read from a single sample in a study of immune characterization of retroperitoneal liposarcoma. TCRdb reprocessed the PCR reads with MiXCR, giving one entry per CDR3 protein. The repertoire has 10,000 to 12,000 distinct CDR3 sequences, around 30% of them found once; the top ten carry roughly 8.5%. Sequencing was carried out using tumor tissue. Every receptor here comes from a male donor with retroperitoneal liposarcoma. CDR3s include the opening cysteine and the closing phenylalanine or tryptophan. A D gene is named only where the DNA matches it firmly. Not every row has a clone size; where given, it reads once, few, many or a size class.

d_call	clone_size	v_call	j_call	cdr3_aa	cdr3_nt
NA	NA	TRBV12-3/TRBV12-4	TRBJ2-1	CASSLTGEGGFF	TGTGCCAGCAGTTTAACAGGCGAGGGAGGGTTCTTC
NA	many	TRBV12-3/TRBV12-4	TRBJ2-7	CASSTLGRGTIEQYF	TGTGCCAGCAGTACCCTCGGTCGGGGGACCATCGAGCAGTACTTC
TRBD2	few	TRBV6-1	TRBJ2-3	CASNSGLAGTDTQYF	TGTGCCAGCAACTCGGGACTAGCGGGCACAGATACGCAGTATTTT
TRBD2	NA	TRBV5-3	TRBJ2-1	CASRRGREGLNEQFF	TGTGCCAGCAGGCGTGGACGGGAGGGTCTCAATGAGCAGTTCTTC
NA	many	TRBV27	TRBJ2-6	CASSFGRSGANVLTF	TGTGCCAGCAGTTTTGGGCGGTCTGGGGCCAACGTCCTGACTTTC
TRBD1	many	TRBV7-2	TRBJ2-1	CASSLRDRGHNEQFF	TGTGCCAGCAGCCTCCGGGACAGGGGGCACAATGAGCAGTTCTTC
TRBD1	medium-sized	TRBV6-6	TRBJ1-6	CASSYSQGGTGHSPLHF	TGTGCCAGCAGTTACTCCCAGGGGGGGACAGGGCACTCACCCCTCCACTTT
TRBD1	many	TRBV7-9	TRBJ2-1	CASSLASDRGDEQFF	TGTGCCAGCAGCTTAGCATCCGACAGGGGGGACGAGCAGTTCTTC
TRBD1	NA	TRBV11-2	TRBJ2-5	CASSRGPSLGQETQYF	TGTGCCAGCAGCAGGGGGCCATCTTTGGGCCAAGAGACCCAGTACTTC
TRBD2	medium-sized	TRBV12-3/TRBV12-4	TRBJ2-3	CASSFGGGSTDTQYF	TGTGCCAGCAGTTTTGGCGGGGGTAGCACAGATACGCAGTATTTT
TRBD1	medium-sized	TRBV6-4	TRBJ2-7	CASSPNTDRASYEQYF	TGTGCCAGCAGTCCAAACACCGACAGGGCCTCCTACGAGCAGTACTTC
TRBD1	few	TRBV11-1	TRBJ2-7	CASSLASLPGTGDYEQYF	TGTGCCAGCAGCTTAGCGTCTTTACCCGGGACAGGGGATTACGAGCAGTACTTC
TRBD2	few	TRBV11-2	TRBJ2-1	CASSPGLAGGQETQFF	TGTGCCAGCAGCCCGGGACTAGCGGGAGGACAAGAGACCCAGTTCTTC
NA	few	TRBV6-1	TRBJ2-5	CASSETRAETQYF	TGTGCCAGCAGTGAAACCAGGGCGGAGACCCAGTACTTC
NA	once	TRBV7-4	TRBJ1-3	CASSLKGFGNTIYF	TGTGCCAGCAGCTTAAAGGGGTTCGGAAACACCATATATTTT
TRBD1	NA	TRBV7-2	TRBJ1-6	CASSLLTGGNSPLHF	TGTGCCAGCAGCTTATTGACAGGGGGCAATTCACCCCTCCACTTT
NA	NA	TRBV5-1	TRBJ1-2	CASSLTANYGYTF	TGCGCCAGCAGCTTGACAGCTAACTATGGCTACACCTTC
NA	many	TRBV11-3	TRBJ2-1	CASSPLGGGYEQFF	TGTGCCAGCAGTCCCCTCGGTGGTGGCTACGAGCAGTTCTTC
NA	many	TRBV6-1	TRBJ1-5	CASSTEYSNQPQHF	TGTGCCAGTTCTACAGAGTATAGCAATCAGCCCCAGCATTTT
NA	few	TRBV6-1	TRBJ2-1	CASSLRTATILNEQFF	TGTGCCAGCAGCCTCCGGACAGCGACCATCCTGAACGAGCAGTTCTTC
TRBD2	NA	TRBV7-8	TRBJ2-1	CASSSLAGRYNEQFF	TGTGCCAGCAGCTCACTAGCGGGCCGTTACAATGAGCAGTTCTTC
NA	few	TRBV6-5	TRBJ1-2	CASTRAGLGDGYTF	TGTGCCAGCACCCGGGCGGGCCTCGGCGATGGCTACACCTTC
TRBD1	once	TRBV7-2	TRBJ2-7	CASSSGQGNEQYF	TGTGCCAGCAGCTCGGGACAGGGGAATGAGCAGTACTTC
NA	medium-sized	TRBV12-3/TRBV12-4	TRBJ2-1	CASSLTAFWGDEQFF	TGTGCCAGCAGTTTAACGGCTTTCTGGGGCGATGAGCAGTTCTTC
TRBD2	NA	TRBV7-2	TRBJ2-7	CASSQGLAGANEQYF	TGTGCCAGCAGCCAGGGACTAGCGGGAGCCAATGAGCAGTACTTC
TRBD2	few	TRBV6-1	TRBJ2-1	CASSVEAGGPETQFF	TGTGCCAGCAGTGTAGAAGCGGGGGGGCCCGAGACCCAGTTCTTC
NA	many	TRBV6-1	TRBJ2-6	CASSPGFGANVLTF	TGTGCCAGCAGCCCGGGATTTGGGGCCAACGTCCTGACTTTC
NA	NA	TRBV6-1	TRBJ2-5	CASRDYNEQYF	TGTGCCAGCAGAGACTACAATGAGCAGTACTTC
NA	few	TRBV6-1	TRBJ2-1	CASSDPSTRNSYNEQFF	TGTGCCAGCAGTGACCCGTCAACCCGAAACTCCTACAATGAGCAGTTCTTC
TRBD1	few	TRBV27	TRBJ1-2	CASSLGTGGYGYTF	TGTGCCAGCAGCCTCGGGACAGGTGGCTATGGCTACACCTTC
TRBD1	NA	TRBV12-3/TRBV12-4	TRBJ2-3	CASSFGQGATDTQYF	TGTGCCAGCAGTTTCGGGCAGGGGGCAACAGATACGCAGTATTTT
TRBD2	once	TRBV5-6	TRBJ2-5	CASSLLAGGPWETQYF	TGTGCCAGCAGCTTACTAGCGGGGGGGCCTTGGGAGACCCAGTACTTC
NA	NA	TRBV10-2	TRBJ1-2	CASSDPPRGLSGYTF	TGCGCCAGCAGTGACCCTCCCCGGGGGTTGAGTGGCTACACCTTC
NA	few	TRBV11-1	TRBJ1-1	CASSLGLNTEAFF	TGTGCCAGCAGCTTAGGTCTCAACACTGAAGCTTTCTTT
TRBD2	NA	TRBV6-1	TRBJ2-5	CASSEGLAGANEQYF	TGTGCCAGCAGTGAAGGACTAGCGGGGGCCAATGAGCAGTACTTC
NA	medium-sized	TRBV12-3/TRBV12-4	TRBJ2-5	CASSLEGAEQYF	TGTGCCAGCAGTTTAGAAGGAGCGGAGCAGTACTTC
TRBD1	medium-sized	TRBV6-1	TRBJ1-2	CASSPSTGGYGYTF	TGTGCCAGCAGTCCCTCGACAGGGGGCTATGGCTACACCTTC
TRBD1	medium-sized	TRBV7-8	TRBJ2-7	CASSFRQGANYEQYF	TGTGCCAGCAGCTTCCGACAGGGGGCGAACTACGAGCAGTACTTC
TRBD1	NA	TRBV6-2/TRBV6-3	TRBJ2-2	CASSYSQGTGELFF	TGTGCCAGCAGTTACTCACAGGGGACCGGGGAGCTGTTTTTT
NA	few	TRBV6-1	TRBJ2-6	CASSEADSSGANVLTF	TGTGCCAGCAGTGAAGCGGACAGCTCTGGGGCCAACGTCCTGACTTTC
TRBD2	NA	TRBV12-3/TRBV12-4	TRBJ2-7	CASRGGTSGPYEQYF	TGTGCCAGCAGGGGGGGGACTAGCGGGCCCTACGAGCAGTACTTC
TRBD2	once	TRBV4-1	TRBJ2-3	CASSQDRSGASTDTQYF	TGCGCCAGCAGCCAAGATCGAAGCGGGGCTAGCACAGATACGCAGTATTTT
NA	many	TRBV6-1	TRBJ1-1	CASGRDKGGTEAFF	TGTGCCAGCGGCCGGGACAAGGGAGGGACTGAAGCTTTCTTT
NA	few	TRBV6-1	TRBJ2-3	CASREQWDATDTQYF	TGTGCCAGCAGGGAACAGTGGGACGCCACAGATACGCAGTATTTT
NA	NA	TRBV10-3	TRBJ2-1	CAISPGQNYNEQFF	TGTGCCATCAGCCCCGGGCAAAACTACAATGAGCAGTTCTTC
TRBD1	NA	TRBV6-5	TRBJ2-1	CASSYRPTGTNEQFF	TGTGCCAGCAGTTACCGCCCGACAGGGACAAATGAGCAGTTCTTC
NA	many	TRBV7-6	TRBJ2-1	CASSPRTGNYEQFF	TGTGCCAGCAGCCCGCGCACGGGGAACTACGAGCAGTTCTTC
NA	NA	TRBV6-1	TRBJ2-7	CASSFLVGSYNEQYF	TGTGCCAGCAGCTTCCTAGTGGGTTCCTACAATGAGCAGTACTTC
NA	many	TRBV7-3	TRBJ2-3	CASSLNGADTQYF	TGTGCCAGCAGCTTAAACGGGGCAGATACGCAGTATTTT
NA	NA	TRBV24-1	TRBJ2-1	CATSDLDPIGETQFF	TGTGCCACCAGTGACCTCGACCCCATCGGGGAGACCCAGTTCTTC
NA	medium-sized	TRBV7-2	TRBJ2-3	CASSPYTDTQYF	TGTGCCAGCTCCCCCTACACAGATACGCAGTATTTT
NA	many	TRBV7-7	TRBJ2-1	CASSLDGQETQFF	TGTGCTAGCAGTCTGGACGGACAAGAGACCCAGTTCTTC
TRBD1	NA	TRBV6-1	TRBJ2-7	CASSQNRGLVNEQYF	TGTGCCAGCAGTCAAAACAGGGGGCTAGTCAATGAGCAGTACTTC
TRBD2	many	TRBV6-1	TRBJ2-1	CASSPSRSGRSNEQFF	TGTGCCAGCAGTCCGAGCCGGAGCGGGAGGTCCAATGAGCAGTTCTTC
NA	NA	TRBV6-1	TRBJ2-7	CASSLKGGDEQYF	TGTGCCAGCAGTCTCAAGGGGGGAGACGAGCAGTACTTC
TRBD2	many	TRBV6-1	TRBJ2-3	CASRARLAGARADTQYF	TGTGCCAGCAGGGCCAGACTAGCGGGGGCGCGAGCAGATACGCAGTATTTT
NA	NA	TRBV7-3	TRBJ2-5	CASSLMAEPQETQYF	TGTGCCAGCAGCTTAATGGCAGAGCCCCAAGAGACCCAGTACTTC
NA	NA	TRBV6-1	TRBJ2-1	CASRKASSYEQFF	TGTGCCAGCAGGAAGGCTAGTTCCTACGAGCAGTTCTTC
NA	NA	TRBV12-3/TRBV12-4	TRBJ2-3	CASSYFGADTQYF	TGTGCCAGCAGTTATTTTGGGGCCGATACGCAGTATTTT